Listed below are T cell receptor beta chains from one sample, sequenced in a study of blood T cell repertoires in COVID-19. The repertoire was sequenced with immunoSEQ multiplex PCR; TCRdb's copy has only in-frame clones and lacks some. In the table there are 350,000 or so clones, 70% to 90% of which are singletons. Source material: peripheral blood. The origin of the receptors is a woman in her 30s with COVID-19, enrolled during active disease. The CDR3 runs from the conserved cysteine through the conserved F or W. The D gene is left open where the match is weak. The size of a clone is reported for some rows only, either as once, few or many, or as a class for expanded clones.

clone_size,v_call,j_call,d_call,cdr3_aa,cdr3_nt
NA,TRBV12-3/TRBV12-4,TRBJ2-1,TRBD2,CASSLSGGEQFF,TGTGCCAGCAGTTTGAGCGGGGGTGAGCAGTTCTTC
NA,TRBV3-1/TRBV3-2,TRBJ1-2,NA,CASTLTEGTHGYTF,TGTGCCAGCACCCTAACGGAGGGAACCCATGGCTACACCTTC
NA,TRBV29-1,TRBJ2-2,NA,CSVPSLAGELFF,TGCAGCGTTCCCTCCCTGGCTGGGGAGCTGTTTTTT
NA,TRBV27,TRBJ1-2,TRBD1,CASSFSGQGNYGYTF,TGTGCCAGCAGTTTTTCGGGACAGGGAAACTATGGCTACACCTTC
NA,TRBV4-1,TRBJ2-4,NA,CASSQRTELAKNIQYF,TGCGCCAGCAGCCAAAGGACAGAATTAGCCAAAAACATTCAGTACTTC
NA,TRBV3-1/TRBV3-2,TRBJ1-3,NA,CASSRTTVRPGNTIYF,TGTGCCAGCAGTCGAACAACAGTACGGCCCGGAAACACCATATATTTT
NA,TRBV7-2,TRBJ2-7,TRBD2,CASSLETSGSSYEQYF,TGTGCCAGCAGCTTAGAAACTAGCGGGTCCTCCTACGAGCAGTACTTC
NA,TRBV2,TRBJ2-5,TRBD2,CASSVTSGETQYF,TGTGCCAGCAGTGTTACTAGCGGGGAGACCCAGTACTTC
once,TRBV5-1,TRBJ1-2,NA,CASSLVPGTNEGYTF,TGCGCCAGCAGCTTGGTTCCAGGGACAAACGAGGGCTACACCTTC
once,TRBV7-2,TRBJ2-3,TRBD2,CASSSGGGTSGYLVTQYF,TGTGCCAGCAGCTCGGGGGGGGGAACTAGCGGGTACCTGGTTACGCAGTATTTT
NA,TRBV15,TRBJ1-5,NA,CATSRLQQRDQPQHF,TGTGCCACCAGCAGATTACAACAACGGGATCAGCCCCAGCATTTT
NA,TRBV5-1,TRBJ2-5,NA,CASSLGGWETQYF,TGCGCCAGCAGCTTGGGGGGCTGGGAGACCCAGTACTTC
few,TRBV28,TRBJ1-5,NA,CASNSQGGGNQPQHF,TGTGCCAGCAATTCCCAAGGGGGGGGAAATCAGCCCCAGCATTTT
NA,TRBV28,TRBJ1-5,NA,CASSEQGLGNQPQHF,TGTGCCAGCAGTGAACAGGGTTTGGGCAATCAGCCCCAGCATTTT
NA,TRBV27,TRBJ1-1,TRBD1,CASSSSRQGASHKPGLAFF,TGTGCCAGCAGTTCAAGTCGACAGGGGGCGTCGCACAAACCGGGTCTAGCTTTCTTT
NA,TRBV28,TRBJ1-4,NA,CASSRPPGAEKLFF,TGTGCCAGCAGTAGACCGCCGGGAGCCGAAAAACTGTTTTTT
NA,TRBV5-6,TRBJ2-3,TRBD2,CASSPGGGGIDTQYF,TGTGCCAGCAGCCCAGGCGGGGGGGGGATAGATACGCAGTATTTT
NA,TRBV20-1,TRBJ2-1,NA,CSASPRWNEQFF,TGCAGTGCTAGTCCCCGGTGGAATGAGCAGTTCTTC